The sequence of this TCR beta chain was determined in a study of blood T cell repertoires in COVID-19. Here immunoSEQ multiplex PCR was the method, and the copy in TCRdb shows in-frame clones only, minus some. The data show a few hundred thousand clones, around 82% seen once. This CDR3 spans 17 amino acids. Germline V gives CDR1 SGHRS, CDR2 YFSETQ. V shed 1 base and J 2 bases; nucleotides not matched to a gene: 5. This TCR was sampled from a woman aged 60-75 years with acute or convalescent COVID-19. The sequenced material came from peripheral blood. This rearrangement joins TRBV5-1 to TRBJ2-3; 12 bases align to TRBD2. CDR3 protein: CASSLLSSGGATDTQYF. CDR3 sequence (DNA): TGCGCCAGCAGCTTGCTATCTAGCGGGGGGGCCACAGATACGCAGTATTTT.